This is a list of T cell receptor beta chains from one sample in a study of beta chain features in type 1 diabetes. Sequencing was performed with immunoSEQ multiplex PCR; in TCRdb, only in-frame clones are kept and a portion is missing. The profile shows hundreds of thousands of clones, 15% of them singletons. The sample was naive CD4+ T cells from blood. The origin of the receptors is a man aged 18 to 30 in good health. CDR3s include the opening cysteine and the closing phenylalanine or tryptophan. D genes are given only for firm matches. Size is omitted from some rows. Given values are once, few, many or a class for expanded clones.

TRBV14	NA	many	TRBJ1-5	CASSQPNQPQHF	TGTGCCAGCAGCCAACCCAATCAGCCCCAGCATTTT
TRBV27	NA	few	TRBJ1-2	CASRSNRNYGYTF	TGTGCCAGCAGATCGAACAGGAACTATGGCTACACCTTC
TRBV6-5	NA	NA	TRBJ1-5	CASSYGGNQPQHF	TGTGCCAGCAGTTACGGGGGAAATCAGCCCCAGCATTTT
TRBV5-4	TRBD2	few	TRBJ2-5	CASSPSIGRRETQYF	TGTGCCAGCAGCCCGTCGATCGGGAGGCGAGAGACCCAGTACTTC
TRBV28	TRBD1	few	TRBJ2-3	CASTGTADTQYF	TGTGCCAGCACCGGGACAGCAGATACGCAGTATTTT
TRBV18	NA	NA	TRBJ2-6	CASSPQGLGSGANVLTF	TGTGCCAGCTCACCACAGGGGTTGGGCTCTGGGGCCAACGTCCTGACTTTC
TRBV19	TRBD1	NA	TRBJ2-1	CASSMSGQGFYNEQFF	TGTGCCAGTAGTATGAGCGGACAGGGGTTCTACAATGAGCAGTTCTTC
TRBV29-1	NA	NA	TRBJ2-7	CSVGKGTYEQYF	TGCAGCGTTGGGAAGGGAACCTACGAGCAGTACTTC
TRBV15	NA	NA	TRBJ1-5	CATSLTGSNQPQHF	TGTGCCACCTCTCTCACAGGTAGCAATCAGCCCCAGCATTTT
TRBV11-2	NA	few	TRBJ2-3	CASSLDHRNTDTQYF	TGTGCCAGCAGCTTAGATCACAGAAACACAGATACGCAGTATTTT
TRBV9	NA	few	TRBJ2-3	CASSVSGSSDTQYF	TGTGCCAGCAGCGTTAGCGGAAGCTCAGATACGCAGTATTTT
TRBV7-8	NA	few	TRBJ2-5	CASSLAGTRKETQYF	TGTGCCAGCAGCTTAGCGGGGACTCGTAAAGAGACCCAGTACTTC
TRBV7-2	NA	few	TRBJ2-5	CASSLPSGTQETQYF	TGTGCCAGCAGCCTTCCATCCGGGACCCAAGAGACCCAGTACTTC
TRBV30	NA	NA	TRBJ1-1	CALTTGRYTEAFF	TGTGCCTTGACGACAGGACGGTACACTGAAGCTTTCTTT
TRBV10-3	NA	many	TRBJ2-6	CASRGSGANVLTF	TGTGCCAGCAGGGGTTCTGGGGCCAACGTCCTGACTTTC
TRBV4-1	NA	NA	TRBJ1-6	CASSQERTASPLHF	TGCGCCAGCAGCCAAGAGAGGACGGCTTCACCCCTCCACTTT
TRBV7-6	NA	NA	TRBJ1-5	CASSLVGQDQPQHF	TGTGCCAGCAGCTTAGTGGGGCAGGACCAGCCCCAGCATTTT
TRBV19	TRBD2	NA	TRBJ2-5	CASSTGLAGNQETQYF	TGTGCCAGTAGCACCGGACTAGCGGGGAACCAAGAGACCCAGTACTTC
TRBV2	TRBD2	few	TRBJ2-5	CASGGEETQYF	TGTGCCAGCGGGGGGGAAGAGACCCAGTACTTC
TRBV5-4	NA	NA	TRBJ2-5	CASSVRGDQETQYF	TGTGCCAGCAGCGTGCGGGGAGACCAAGAGACCCAGTACTTC
TRBV6-5	NA	few	TRBJ1-4	CASSYSGTPWKEKLFF	TGTGCCAGCAGTTACTCGGGAACTCCGTGGAAGGAAAAACTGTTTTTT
TRBV10-3	TRBD1	few	TRBJ2-2	CAISGASGTANTGELFF	TGTGCCATCAGTGGCGCGTCCGGGACAGCAAACACCGGGGAGCTGTTTTTT
TRBV9	TRBD2	few	TRBJ2-5	CASSVAQLAGGPQETQYF	TGTGCCAGCAGCGTAGCTCAACTAGCGGGGGGTCCCCAAGAGACCCAGTACTTC
TRBV2	TRBD2	NA	TRBJ2-7	CASRLGGYEQYF	TGTGCCAGCAGGCTGGGGGGGTACGAGCAGTACTTC
TRBV11-2	NA	few	TRBJ1-5	CASSLSGPQINQPQHF	TGTGCCAGCAGCTTATCCGGACCACAGATCAATCAGCCCCAGCATTTT
TRBV18	NA	few	TRBJ2-6	CASSPWGFSGANVLTF	TGTGCCAGCTCACCCTGGGGCTTCTCTGGGGCCAACGTCCTGACTTTC
TRBV5-4	NA	NA	TRBJ1-5	CASSSGYSNQPQHF	TGTGCCAGCAGCTCAGGGTATAGCAATCAGCCCCAGCATTTT
TRBV7-8	TRBD1	NA	TRBJ1-6	CASSLGIRGRNSPLHF	TGTGCCAGCAGCTTAGGGATCAGGGGGCGAAATTCACCCCTCCACTTT